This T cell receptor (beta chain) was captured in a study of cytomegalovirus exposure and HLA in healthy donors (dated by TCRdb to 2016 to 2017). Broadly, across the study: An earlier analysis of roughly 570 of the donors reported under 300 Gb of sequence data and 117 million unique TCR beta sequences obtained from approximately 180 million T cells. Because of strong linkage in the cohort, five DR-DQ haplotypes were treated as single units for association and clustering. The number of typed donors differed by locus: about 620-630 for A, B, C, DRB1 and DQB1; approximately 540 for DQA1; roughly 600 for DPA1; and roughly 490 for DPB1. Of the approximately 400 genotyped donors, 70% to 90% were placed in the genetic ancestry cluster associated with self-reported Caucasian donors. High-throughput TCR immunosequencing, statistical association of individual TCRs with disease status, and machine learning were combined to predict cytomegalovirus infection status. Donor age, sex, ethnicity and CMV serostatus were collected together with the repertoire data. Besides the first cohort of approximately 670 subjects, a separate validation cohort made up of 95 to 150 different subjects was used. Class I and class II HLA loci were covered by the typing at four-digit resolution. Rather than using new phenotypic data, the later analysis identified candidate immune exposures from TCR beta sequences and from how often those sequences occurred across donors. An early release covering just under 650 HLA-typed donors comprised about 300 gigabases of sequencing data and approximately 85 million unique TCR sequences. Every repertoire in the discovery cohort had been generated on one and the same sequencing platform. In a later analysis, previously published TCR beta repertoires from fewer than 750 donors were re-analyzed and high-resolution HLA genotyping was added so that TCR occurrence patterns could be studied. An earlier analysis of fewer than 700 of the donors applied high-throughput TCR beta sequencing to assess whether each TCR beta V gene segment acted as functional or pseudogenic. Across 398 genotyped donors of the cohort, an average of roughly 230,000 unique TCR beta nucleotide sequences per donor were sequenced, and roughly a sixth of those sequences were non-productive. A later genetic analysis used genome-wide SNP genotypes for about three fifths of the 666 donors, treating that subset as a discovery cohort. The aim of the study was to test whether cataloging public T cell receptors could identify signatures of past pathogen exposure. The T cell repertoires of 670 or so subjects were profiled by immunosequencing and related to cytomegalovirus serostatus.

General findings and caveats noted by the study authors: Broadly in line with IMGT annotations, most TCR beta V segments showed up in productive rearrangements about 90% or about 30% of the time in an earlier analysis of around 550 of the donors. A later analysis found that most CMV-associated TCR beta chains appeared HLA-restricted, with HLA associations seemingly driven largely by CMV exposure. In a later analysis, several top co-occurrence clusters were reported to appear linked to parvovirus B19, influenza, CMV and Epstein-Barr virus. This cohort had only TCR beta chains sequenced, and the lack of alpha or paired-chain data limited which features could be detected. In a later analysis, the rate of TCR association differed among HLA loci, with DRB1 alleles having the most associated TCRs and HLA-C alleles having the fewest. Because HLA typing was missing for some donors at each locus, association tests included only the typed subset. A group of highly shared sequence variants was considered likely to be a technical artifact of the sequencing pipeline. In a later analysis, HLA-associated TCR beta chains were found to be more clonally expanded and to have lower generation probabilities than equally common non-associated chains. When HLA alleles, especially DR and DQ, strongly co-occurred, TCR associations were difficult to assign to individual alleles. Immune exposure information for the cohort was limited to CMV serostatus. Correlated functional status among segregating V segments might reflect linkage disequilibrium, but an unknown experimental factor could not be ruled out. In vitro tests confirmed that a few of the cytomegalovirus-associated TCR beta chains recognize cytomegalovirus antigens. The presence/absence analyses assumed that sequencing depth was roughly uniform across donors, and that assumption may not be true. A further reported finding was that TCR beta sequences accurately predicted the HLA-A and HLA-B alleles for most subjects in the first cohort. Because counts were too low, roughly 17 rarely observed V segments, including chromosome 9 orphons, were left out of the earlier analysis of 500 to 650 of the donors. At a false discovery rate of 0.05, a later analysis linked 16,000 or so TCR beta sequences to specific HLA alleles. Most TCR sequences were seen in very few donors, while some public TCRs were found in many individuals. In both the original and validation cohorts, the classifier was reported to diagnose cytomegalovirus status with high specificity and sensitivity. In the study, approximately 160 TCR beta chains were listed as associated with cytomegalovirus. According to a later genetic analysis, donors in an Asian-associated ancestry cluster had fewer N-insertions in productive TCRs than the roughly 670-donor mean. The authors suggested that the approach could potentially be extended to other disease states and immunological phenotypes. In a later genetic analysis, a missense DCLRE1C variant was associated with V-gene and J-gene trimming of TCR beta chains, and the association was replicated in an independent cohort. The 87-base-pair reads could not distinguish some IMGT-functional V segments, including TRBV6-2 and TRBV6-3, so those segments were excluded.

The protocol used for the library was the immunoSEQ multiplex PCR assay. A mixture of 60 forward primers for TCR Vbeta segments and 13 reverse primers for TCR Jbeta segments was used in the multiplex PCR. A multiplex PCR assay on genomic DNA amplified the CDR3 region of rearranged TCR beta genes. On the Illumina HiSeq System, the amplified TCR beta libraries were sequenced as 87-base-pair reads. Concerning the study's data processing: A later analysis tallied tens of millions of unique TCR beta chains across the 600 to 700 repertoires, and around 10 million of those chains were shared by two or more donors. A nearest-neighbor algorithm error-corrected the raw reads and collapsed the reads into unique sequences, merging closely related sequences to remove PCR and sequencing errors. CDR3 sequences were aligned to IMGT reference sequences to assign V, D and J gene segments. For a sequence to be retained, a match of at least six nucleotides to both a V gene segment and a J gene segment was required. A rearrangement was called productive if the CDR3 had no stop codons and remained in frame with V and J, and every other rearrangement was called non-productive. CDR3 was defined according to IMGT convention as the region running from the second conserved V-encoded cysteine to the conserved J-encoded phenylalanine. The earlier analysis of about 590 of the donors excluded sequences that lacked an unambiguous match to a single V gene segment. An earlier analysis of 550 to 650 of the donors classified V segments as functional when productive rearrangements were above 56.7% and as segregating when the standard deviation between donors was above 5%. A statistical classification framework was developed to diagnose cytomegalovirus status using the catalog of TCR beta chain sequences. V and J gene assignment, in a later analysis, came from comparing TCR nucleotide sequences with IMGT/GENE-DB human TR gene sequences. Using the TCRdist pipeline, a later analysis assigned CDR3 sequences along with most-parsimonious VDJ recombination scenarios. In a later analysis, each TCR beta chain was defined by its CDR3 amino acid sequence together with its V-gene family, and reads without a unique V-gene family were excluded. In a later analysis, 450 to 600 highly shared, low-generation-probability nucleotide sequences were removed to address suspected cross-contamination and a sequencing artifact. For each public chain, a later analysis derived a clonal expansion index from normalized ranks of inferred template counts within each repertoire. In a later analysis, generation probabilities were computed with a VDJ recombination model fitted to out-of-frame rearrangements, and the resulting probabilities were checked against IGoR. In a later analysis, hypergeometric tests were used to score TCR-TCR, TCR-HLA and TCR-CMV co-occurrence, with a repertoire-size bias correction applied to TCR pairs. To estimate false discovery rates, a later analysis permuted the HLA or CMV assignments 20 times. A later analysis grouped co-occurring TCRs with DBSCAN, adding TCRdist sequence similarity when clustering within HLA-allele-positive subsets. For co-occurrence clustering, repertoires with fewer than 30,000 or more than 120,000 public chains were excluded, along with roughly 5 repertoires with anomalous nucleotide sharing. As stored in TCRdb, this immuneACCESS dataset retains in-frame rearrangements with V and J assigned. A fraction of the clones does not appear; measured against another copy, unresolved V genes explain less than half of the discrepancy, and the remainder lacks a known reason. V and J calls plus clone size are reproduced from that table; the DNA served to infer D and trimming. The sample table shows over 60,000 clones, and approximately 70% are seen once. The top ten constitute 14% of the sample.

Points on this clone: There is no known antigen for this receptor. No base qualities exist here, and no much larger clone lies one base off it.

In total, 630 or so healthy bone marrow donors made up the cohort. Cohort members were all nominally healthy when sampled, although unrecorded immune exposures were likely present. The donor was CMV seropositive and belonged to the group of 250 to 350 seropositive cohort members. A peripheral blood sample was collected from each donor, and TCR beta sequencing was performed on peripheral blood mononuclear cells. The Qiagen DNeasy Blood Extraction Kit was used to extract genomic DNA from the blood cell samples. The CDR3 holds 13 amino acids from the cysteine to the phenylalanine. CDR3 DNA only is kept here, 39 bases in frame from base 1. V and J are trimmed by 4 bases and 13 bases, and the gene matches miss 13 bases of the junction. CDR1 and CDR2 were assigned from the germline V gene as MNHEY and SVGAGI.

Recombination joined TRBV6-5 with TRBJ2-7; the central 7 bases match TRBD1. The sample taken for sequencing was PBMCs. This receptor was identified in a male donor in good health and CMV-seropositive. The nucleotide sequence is TGTGCCAGCAGTTCACTCCTCGACAGGGTGAACTACTTC. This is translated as CASSSLLDRVNYF.